One T cell receptor beta chain is described in this entry. Its specificity is not known. This specimen comes from a study of shared clonotypes between healthy human individuals. Study-wide points: Non-shared clonotypes displayed generation probabilities falling below those of clonotypes present in all four donors. Tissues were not sampled, only blood, and their repertoires likely differ. Naive CD4 clonotype sharing across a few donors was 4.5% to 6%.

The germline gives CDR1 MDHEN, CDR2 SYDVKM. The CDR3 has 15 amino acids. Trimming pared 3 bases from V and 4 bases from J, leaving 14 bases between. Every subset's genomic DNA went evenly onto several immunoSEQ plates. Generated by immunoSEQ multiplex PCR, the TCRdb table keeps only in-frame clones and is missing some. The profile covers roughly 1.5 million clones, with approximately 98% appearing a single time and about 0.45% taken by the ten largest. Sequencing used naive CD4+ T cells sorted from blood. Indicated subset: CD45RA+ positively selected. The receptor was isolated from a man aged 25-45 years in good health. This chain uses TRBV28 with TRBJ2-3; D is perhaps TRBD2 (6 bases). CDR3: CASSFRGRGADTQYF. Here the CDR3 DNA reads TGTGCCAGCAGTTTTAGAGGGCGCGGGGCAGATACGCAGTATTTT.